This paragraph covers one TCR beta chain sequence. No cognate antigen has been identified for it. No quality values exist for individual bases; no much larger clone is one base distant. The receptor library was made with 5' RACE. Sequencing was carried out with an Illumina HiSeq 2500. The second PCR ran for roughly 6 to 11 cycles and used a J-beta primer mix along with a sample-barcoded 5' primer. A template-switch 5' adaptor carrying 12 random nucleotides introduced a unique molecular identifier onto each TCR beta cDNA molecule. Each sample yielded at least 2.5 million CDR3-containing paired-end reads. All of the RNA was converted into first-strand cDNA using the Mint cDNA synthesis kit, with a TRBC-specific oligonucleotide serving as the primer. Following uracil-DNA glycosylase treatment, all cDNA underwent a first 18-cycle PCR with the universal primers M1SS and BC2_uni_R. Per the authors' processing: For normalization, 1 million high-quality reads, each with a distinct molecular identifier, were randomly selected from each sample. Reads sharing molecular identifiers were discarded rather than binned into consensus sequences. MiTCR, set to a Q25 quality threshold and the strictest error-elimination algorithm, was used for CDR3 identification, clonotype clustering and error correction. A nonparametric unseen species model using Euler transformation provided a lower-bound estimate of total TCR beta diversity. The public sequencing data were trimmed at Q25 with fastp and processed into clonotypes with MiXCR by TCRdb, which kept only in-frame beta chains. Under each unique CDR3 protein, matching rows form one entry showing the most common genes and DNA. These V and J calls derive from TCRdb rather than the authors' analysis. Here the sample has hundreds of thousands of distinct CDR3 sequences; about 30% occur a single time. The ten largest clones represent roughly 14% of the sample.

The sample comes from a study of blood T cells in healthy people across ages (dated by TCRdb to 2013 to 2016). The study in broad terms: In model experiments, template switching captured roughly one uniquely barcoded TCR beta cDNA molecule for every two T cells. Age-related changes in TCR beta repertoire diversity were measured in the study by deep sequencing normalized with unique cDNA molecular identifiers. The donors were divided into four age groups: young (average around 16 years), middle-aged (under 40), aged (about 56) and long-lived (about 79). To avoid experimental bias, donors of different ages were distributed randomly across sequencing lanes. The study analyzed two additional independent replicas of 1 million unique cDNA reads from the same blood draw for two donors, one aged 18 to 29 and one aged 80 or older. General conclusions and limits of the study: Observed TCR beta diversity correlated strongly with the percentage of naive T cells measured by flow cytometry. As age increased, observed TCR beta diversity per million T cells dropped in a roughly linear way, and a significant reduction was already evident by age 40. The CMV infection status of donors was not known, potentially confounding age-related changes in expanded clonotypes. Because profiling used bulk unsorted PBMCs, naive and antigen-experienced compartments could not be compared conclusively. Total diversity estimates from one million sequenced T cells were considered lower bounds and underestimates. Compared with the aged group, the long-lived group had more naive CD4+ T cells, fewer expanded clones and increased TCR diversity, suggesting age selection.

From the cysteine up to the phenylalanine, the CDR3 has a length of 20 residues. Only the CDR3 part of the read is kept: 60 bases, read in frame from the first base. CDR1 and CDR2 are read off the germline V gene as MNHEY and SVGAGI. Germline trimming amounts to 0 bases on V and 2 bases on J, with 14 as the count of junction bases outside the gene matches. The 40 or so donors, aged 6 to 90 years, were systemically healthy Caucasian individuals from Russia. Each donor gave about 10 milliliters of peripheral blood, drawn into EDTA-treated Vacutainer tubes. Ficoll-Paque density-gradient centrifugation was used to isolate PBMCs, with at least 6.5 million per sample. Trizol reagent was used to extract total RNA from the PBMCs, yielding at least 6 micrograms per sample. The percentages of naive CD45RAhigh/CD27high T cells were determined by flow cytometry on a PBMC aliquot from every donor.

The rearranged chain carries TRBV6-5 and TRBJ1-1; the central 11 bases match TRBD1. The sequence derives from a woman of 80 years or more in good health. Donor details come from another sample of the same person, matched by shared clones. Sequenced: blood. The CDR3: CASSYSKGQGALWSNTEAFF. The sequenced DNA is TGTGCCAGCAGTTACTCGAAAGGACAGGGGGCGCTTTGGTCAAACACTGAAGCTTTCTTT.